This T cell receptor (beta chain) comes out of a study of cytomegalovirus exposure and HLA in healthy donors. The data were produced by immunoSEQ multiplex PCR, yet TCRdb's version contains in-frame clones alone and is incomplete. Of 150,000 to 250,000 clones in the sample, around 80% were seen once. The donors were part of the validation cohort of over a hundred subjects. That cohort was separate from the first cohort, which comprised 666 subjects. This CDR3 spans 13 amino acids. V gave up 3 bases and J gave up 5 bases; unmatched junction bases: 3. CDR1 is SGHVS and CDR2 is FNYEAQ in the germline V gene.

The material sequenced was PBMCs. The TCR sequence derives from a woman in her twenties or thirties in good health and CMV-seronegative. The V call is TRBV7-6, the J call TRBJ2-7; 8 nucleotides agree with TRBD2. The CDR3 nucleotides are TGTGCCAGCAGCTTGAGCGGGAGACACGAGCAGTACTTC. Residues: CASSLSGRHEQYF.